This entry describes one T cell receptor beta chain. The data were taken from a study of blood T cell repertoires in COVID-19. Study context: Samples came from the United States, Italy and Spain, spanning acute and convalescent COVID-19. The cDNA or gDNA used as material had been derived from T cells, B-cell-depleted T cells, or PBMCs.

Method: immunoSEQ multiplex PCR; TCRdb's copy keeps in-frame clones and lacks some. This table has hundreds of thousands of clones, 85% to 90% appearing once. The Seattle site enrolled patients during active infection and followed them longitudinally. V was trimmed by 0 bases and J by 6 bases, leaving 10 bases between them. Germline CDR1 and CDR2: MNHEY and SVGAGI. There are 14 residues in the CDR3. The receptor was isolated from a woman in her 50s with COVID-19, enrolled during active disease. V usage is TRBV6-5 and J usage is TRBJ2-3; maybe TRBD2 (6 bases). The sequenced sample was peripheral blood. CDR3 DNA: TGTGCCAGCAGTTACTCGAATCGGGGGGATACGCAGTATTTT. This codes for CASSYSNRGDTQYF.